This TCR beta chain was observed in a study of T cell repertoires in aging, cancer and after chemotherapy (dated by TCRdb to the late 2010s). Context from the whole study: Donors spanned six age groups from 30 or younger to 70 or older, with at least three individuals per group. Paired pre- and post-chemotherapy samples in the solid tumor group came from brain tumor (glioblastoma) patients receiving temozolomide-based therapy. The complete dataset included around 8.8 million TCR reads. To look at immunoaging and at how T cells reconstitute after chemotherapy, the study profiled TCR beta repertoires in peripheral blood from both healthy donors and cancer patients. The cohort comprised 218 cancer patients, 85 to 94 with hematological and around 130 with solid cancers, plus 95 healthy donors as a reference group.

Instead of sorted cells or RNA, genomic DNA extracted from peripheral blood served as the source for amplifying TCR beta rearrangements. CDR1 and CDR2 (LNHNV, YYDKDF) derive from the germline V gene (reference sequence). Cut back by 4 bases and 5 bases, the V and J ends lie 15 bases apart. The CDR3 goes from the cysteine to the phenylalanine over 15 residues. Of all the DNA, just the CDR3 is kept, 45 bases in frame from base 1. Results the study describes overall, beyond this receptor: Compared with age-matched healthy donors, untreated patients with hematological or solid cancers had significantly lower TCR diversity and higher clonality in blood. In both cancer cohorts, median generation probability rose over the chemotherapy interval, which suggests that the repertoire was reconstituted through rebound thymic output. The authors noted that the repertoire data do not allow conclusions about immunological memory after chemotherapy. In healthy donors, the decline in TCR diversity with age was mainly explained by loss of richness, whereas in cancer patients loss of evenness was also found to contribute.

This clonotype was seen a single time. Its binding antigen is unknown. Base qualities are not provided; no much larger clone lies one nucleotide away. A lone read is weak support. Multiplex touch-down PCR with a mixed TRB-A/B primer pool was used to amplify rearranged TRB sequences covering the V, D and J segments. Illumina adapters and sample indices were attached to the amplicons in two consecutive PCR reactions using Phusion HS II polymerase. After gel purification with the NucleoSpin Gel and PCR Clean-up kit, the amplicons were checked using Qubit and an Agilent 2100 Bioanalyzer. The libraries were sequenced on an Illumina MiSeq with 600-cycle, single-indexed, paired-end runs. Per the source publication's procedure: TRB sequences were processed with MiXCR versions 2.12 and 3.0.5. Each unique CDR3 nucleotide sequence counted as one clone, and only productive sequences with at least two reads were retained. Repertoire metrics included Shannon diversity, evenness, clonality (one minus evenness), and alpha-parameterized diversity profiles from alpha 0 to 5. The IGoR algorithm was used to calculate generation probabilities of clones in the paired pre- and post-chemotherapy samples. The raw public data were reprocessed by TCRdb itself: fastp quality trimming at Q25, MiXCR clonotype calling, in-frame beta chains only. One record per CDR3 amino acid sequence lists the most common genes and DNA. TCRdb assigned the V and J calls; the authors' analysis was not used. The sample data list 350 to 450 distinct CDR3 sequences, and over 75% of these were observed just once. Jointly, the top ten make up approximately 50% of the sample.

This chain is built from TRBV15 and TRBJ1-5; a tentative D call is TRBD1 (6 bases match). Specimen: blood. The clonotype comes from a human donor with a solid tumor. The sequenced DNA: TGTGCCACCAGCACCACAGGGTTGGGGGATCAGCCCCAGCATTTT. This codes for CATSTTGLGDQPQHF.